These T cell receptor beta chains were read from a single sample in a study of cytomegalovirus exposure and HLA in healthy donors. The table came from immunoSEQ multiplex PCR; TCRdb's copy has only in-frame clones and leaves some out. Of more than 140,000 clones listed, about 89% are singletons. Sequences were obtained from PBMCs. The receptors shown here come from a woman between 18 and 30 years old in good health and CMV-seropositive. CDR3s include the opening cysteine and the closing phenylalanine or tryptophan. Fields, in order: CDR3 protein, CDR3 DNA, clone size, J gene, D gene, V gene. D genes are given only for firm matches. The size entry is marked missing in some rows and otherwise reads once, few, many or a size class.

CDR3aa: CASSSGGVRETQYF
CDR3nt: TGTGCCAGCAGCTCAGGAGGGGTGCGGGAGACCCAGTACTTC
abundance: -
j_gene: TRBJ2-5
d_gene: -
v_gene: TRBV7-2

CDR3aa: CATSSGGGDEQFF
CDR3nt: TGTGCCACCAGCAGCGGGGGTGGGGATGAGCAGTTCTTC
abundance: -
j_gene: TRBJ2-1
d_gene: -
v_gene: TRBV15

CDR3aa: CASSLGTSGRIEQFF
CDR3nt: TGTGCCAGCAGCTTAGGGACTAGCGGGAGGATTGAGCAGTTCTTC
abundance: -
j_gene: TRBJ2-1
d_gene: TRBD2
v_gene: TRBV7-8

CDR3aa: CASSALAGAAQFF
CDR3nt: TGTGCCAGCAGTGCTCTAGCGGGAGCCGCGCAGTTCTTC
abundance: -
j_gene: TRBJ2-1
d_gene: TRBD2
v_gene: TRBV6-4

CDR3aa: CASSFRVGVSNEQFF
CDR3nt: TGTGCCAGCAGCTTCAGGGTTGGGGTCTCCAATGAGCAGTTCTTC
abundance: -
j_gene: TRBJ2-1
d_gene: -
v_gene: TRBV7-9

CDR3aa: CASSIWSGQSNQPQHF
CDR3nt: TGTGCCAGTAGTATTTGGTCAGGACAGAGCAATCAGCCCCAGCATTTT
abundance: once
j_gene: TRBJ1-5
d_gene: -
v_gene: TRBV19

CDR3aa: CASSSGSNTGELFF
CDR3nt: TGTGCCAGCAGCAGCGGTTCGAACACCGGGGAGCTGTTTTTT
abundance: -
j_gene: TRBJ2-2
d_gene: -
v_gene: TRBV28

CDR3aa: CAWSGGTYLSEQYF
CDR3nt: TGTGCCTGGAGTGGCGGGACGTATTTATCGGAGCAGTACTTC
abundance: -
j_gene: TRBJ2-7
d_gene: -
v_gene: TRBV30

CDR3aa: CASSRTSEGLYNEQFF
CDR3nt: TGCGCCAGCAGCAGGACTAGCGAGGGGCTCTACAATGAGCAGTTCTTC
abundance: -
j_gene: TRBJ2-1
d_gene: TRBD2
v_gene: TRBV5-1

CDR3aa: CASSELGGVGQFF
CDR3nt: TGTGCCAGCAGTGAATTAGGTGGAGTGGGGCAGTTCTTC
abundance: -
j_gene: TRBJ2-1
d_gene: -
v_gene: TRBV6-1

CDR3aa: CASTPRTGDYEQYF
CDR3nt: TGTGCCAGCACCCCCCGGACAGGTGACTACGAGCAGTACTTC
abundance: -
j_gene: TRBJ2-7
d_gene: TRBD1
v_gene: TRBV2

CDR3aa: CASTIRPLTSVSYNEQFF
CDR3nt: TGTGCCAGCACCATACGACCCTTGACTAGCGTTTCCTACAATGAGCAGTTCTTC
abundance: -
j_gene: TRBJ2-1
d_gene: TRBD2
v_gene: TRBV28

CDR3aa: CATGGYSTDTQYF
CDR3nt: TGTGCCACCGGCGGGTATAGCACAGATACGCAGTATTTT
abundance: -
j_gene: TRBJ2-3
d_gene: -
v_gene: TRBV28

CDR3aa: CASSLEGWDTLNTEAFF
CDR3nt: TGTGCCAGCAGCTTAGAAGGTTGGGACACCTTGAACACTGAAGCTTTCTTT
abundance: -
j_gene: TRBJ1-1
d_gene: -
v_gene: TRBV7-8

CDR3aa: CASSQHEASGNGYTF
CDR3nt: TGCGCCAGCAGCCAACATGAAGCCTCAGGAAATGGCTACACCTTC
abundance: -
j_gene: TRBJ1-2
d_gene: -
v_gene: TRBV4-1

CDR3aa: CATSRGLVSGEQYF
CDR3nt: TGTGCCACCAGCAGAGGACTAGTATCCGGCGAGCAGTACTTC
abundance: -
j_gene: TRBJ2-7
d_gene: -
v_gene: TRBV15

CDR3aa: CASSLVGRARETQYF
CDR3nt: TGTGCCAGCAGCTTAGTCGGGAGGGCCAGGGAGACCCAGTACTTC
abundance: -
j_gene: TRBJ2-5
d_gene: TRBD2
v_gene: TRBV7-6

CDR3aa: CASSLGLREVPDTQYF
CDR3nt: TGTGCCAGCAGCTTAGGGTTGCGGGAAGTCCCAGATACGCAGTATTTT
abundance: -
j_gene: TRBJ2-3
d_gene: -
v_gene: TRBV11-3

CDR3aa: CASSEEQGYEQYF
CDR3nt: TGTGCCAGCAGTGAGGAGCAGGGCTACGAGCAGTACTTC
abundance: -
j_gene: TRBJ2-7
d_gene: -
v_gene: TRBV6-4

CDR3aa: CASSFPRAGSTGELFF
CDR3nt: TGCGCCAGCAGTTTTCCGAGAGCGGGTTCAACCGGGGAGCTGTTTTTT
abundance: -
j_gene: TRBJ2-2
d_gene: -
v_gene: TRBV5-1

CDR3aa: CASSSHPGQGQETQYF
CDR3nt: TGTGCCAGTAGTAGTCATCCGGGACAGGGCCAAGAGACCCAGTACTTC
abundance: -
j_gene: TRBJ2-5
d_gene: TRBD1
v_gene: TRBV19

CDR3aa: CASSLGSENNEQFF
CDR3nt: TGCGCCAGCAGCTTGGGTAGCGAGAACAATGAGCAGTTCTTC
abundance: -
j_gene: TRBJ2-1
d_gene: -
v_gene: TRBV5-1